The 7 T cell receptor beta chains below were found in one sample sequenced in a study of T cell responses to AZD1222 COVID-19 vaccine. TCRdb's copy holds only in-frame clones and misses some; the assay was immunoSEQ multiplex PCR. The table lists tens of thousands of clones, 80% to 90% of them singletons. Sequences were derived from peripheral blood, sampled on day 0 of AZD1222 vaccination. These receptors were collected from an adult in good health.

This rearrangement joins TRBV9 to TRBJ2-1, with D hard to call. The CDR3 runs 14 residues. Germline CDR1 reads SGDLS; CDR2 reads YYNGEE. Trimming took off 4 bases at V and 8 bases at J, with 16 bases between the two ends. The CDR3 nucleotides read TGTGCCAGCAGCCAAGCGCCAAACGGCCATGAGCAGTTCTTC. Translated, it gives CASSQAPNGHEQFF.

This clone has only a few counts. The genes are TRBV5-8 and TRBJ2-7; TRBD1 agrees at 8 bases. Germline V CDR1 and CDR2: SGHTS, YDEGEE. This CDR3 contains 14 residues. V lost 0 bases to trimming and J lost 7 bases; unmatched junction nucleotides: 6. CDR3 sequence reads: CASSLVQGVGEQYF. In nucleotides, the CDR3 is TGTGCCAGCAGCTTGGTACAGGGGGTAGGGGAGCAGTACTTC.

The DNA of the CDR3 is TGTGCCAGCAGCTTAAGGGACACCCCAATTAGTGGCGGCTACACCTTC. It codes for CASSLRDTPISGGYTF. This sequence joins TRBV7-8 and TRBJ1-2; D is possibly TRBD1 (6 bases). The CDR3 has 16 amino acids. V was trimmed by 2 bases and J by 8 bases, leaving 21 bases between them. From germline, CDR1 is SGHVS and CDR2 FQNEAQ.

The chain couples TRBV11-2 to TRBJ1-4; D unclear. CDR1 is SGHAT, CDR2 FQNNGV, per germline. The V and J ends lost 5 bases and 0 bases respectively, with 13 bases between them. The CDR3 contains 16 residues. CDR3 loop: CASSNRWGATNEKLFF. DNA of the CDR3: TGTGCCAGCAGCAACCGGTGGGGTGCAACTAATGAAAAACTGTTTTTT. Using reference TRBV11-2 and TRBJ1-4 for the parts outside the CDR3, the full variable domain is EAGVAQSPRYKIIEKRQSVAFWCNPISGHATLYWYQQILGQGPKLLIQFQNNGVVDDSQLPKDRFSAERLKGVDSTLKIQPAKLEDSAVYLCASSNRWGATNEKLFFGSGTQLSVL.

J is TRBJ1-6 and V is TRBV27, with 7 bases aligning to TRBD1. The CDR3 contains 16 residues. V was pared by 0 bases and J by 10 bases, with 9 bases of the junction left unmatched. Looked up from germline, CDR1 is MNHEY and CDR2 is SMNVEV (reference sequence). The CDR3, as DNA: TGTGCCAGCAGTTTATCGCCCACAGGGGTAGAGTCACCCCTCCACTTT. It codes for CASSLSPTGVESPLHF.

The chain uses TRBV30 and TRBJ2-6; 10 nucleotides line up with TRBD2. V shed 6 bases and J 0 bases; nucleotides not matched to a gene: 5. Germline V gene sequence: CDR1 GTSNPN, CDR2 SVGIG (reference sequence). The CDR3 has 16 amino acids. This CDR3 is CACRTSGTSGANVLTF. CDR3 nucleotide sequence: TGTGCCTGTCGGACTAGCGGCACCTCTGGGGCCAACGTCCTGACTTTC.

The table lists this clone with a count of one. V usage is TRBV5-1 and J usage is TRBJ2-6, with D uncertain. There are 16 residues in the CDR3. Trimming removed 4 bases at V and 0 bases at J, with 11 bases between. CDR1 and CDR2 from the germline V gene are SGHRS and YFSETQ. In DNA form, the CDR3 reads TGCGCCAGCAGCGCCATGGAGCGCTCTGGGGCCAACGTCCTGACTTTC. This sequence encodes CASSAMERSGANVLTF. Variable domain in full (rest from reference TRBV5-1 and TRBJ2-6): KAGVTQTPRYLIKTRGQQVTLSCSPISGHRSVSWYQQTPGQGLQFLFEYFSETQRNKGNFPGRFSGRQFSNSRSEMNVSTLELGDSALYLCASSAMERSGANVLTFGAGSRLTVL.